Each of the 4 T cell receptor beta chains below was sequenced from the same sample in a study of Ad26.COV2.S vaccination and SARS-CoV-2 variants. TCRdb keeps only in-frame clones here, not all; method: immunoSEQ multiplex PCR. In the table there are more than 300,000 clones, more than 85% of which are singletons. As to treatment: roughly 20 received Ad26.COV2.S at low or high dose, single or two shots; about five received placebo; per-sample allocation not given. Sample collection was performed on day 63 after the first vaccine or placebo injection. The starting material was peripheral blood, obtained in a trial of Ad26.COV2.S vaccine versus placebo. Receptor source: a person between 18 and 60 years old who received the Ad26.COV2.S COVID-19 vaccine or a placebo.

The J gene is TRBJ1-1, the V gene TRBV5-6; the D gene is possibly TRBD1 (5 bases). The germline gives CDR1 SGHDT, CDR2 YYEEEE. The germline V and J ends were trimmed by 4 bases and 10 bases, with 20 bases remaining between them. The CDR3 runs 14 residues. CDR3 loop: CASSVDSTLVGAFF. The CDR3 bases are TGTGCCAGCAGCGTCGACAGTACCTTGGTCGGAGCTTTCTTT.

The chain uses TRBV4-1 and TRBJ2-7; 9 bases match TRBD1. V lost 2 bases to trimming and J lost 8 bases; unmatched junction nucleotides: 10. The CDR3 runs to 15 residues. Germline values: CDR1 MGHRA, CDR2 YSYEKL. The CDR3 nucleotides are TGCGCCAGCAGCCAATCACCGGGACAGGGTCTGCAGCAGTACTTC. Translation gives CASSQSPGQGLQQYF.

The chain uses TRBV9 and TRBJ2-3; 8 positions agree with TRBD1. This CDR3 is built from 14 residues. Germline-derived CDR1 and CDR2 are SGDLS and YYNGEE. J lost 6 bases, V lost 0 bases, and 3 bases had no gene match. The CDR3 region has the DNA TGTGCCAGCAGCGTAGGACAGGGGCTGGATACGCAGTATTTT. This sequence encodes CASSVGQGLDTQYF. Combining the CDR3 with reference TRBV9 and TRBJ2-3 gives the whole variable domain DSGVTQTPKHLITATGQRVTLRCSPRSGDLSVYWYQQSLDQGLQFLIQYYNGEERAKGNILERFSAQQFPDLHSELNLSSLELGDSALYFCASSVGQGLDTQYFGPGTRLTVL.

This chain's CDR3 is CASSQDRAPTYEQYF. CDR3 nucleotide sequence: TGCGCCAGCAGCCAAGATCGGGCACCGACCTACGAGCAGTACTTC. The chain joins TRBV4-3 to TRBJ2-7; D is uncertain. V was clipped by 0 bases and J by 2 bases, with 11 bases between them. The germline V gene has CDR1 LGHNA and CDR2 YSLEER. The CDR3 length is 15 residues.